This TCR beta chain was found in a study of molecular identifiers for immune sequencing clone quantification (dated by TCRdb to 2017 to 2018). As for the study more broadly: For a replicate experiment, RNA from roughly 20,000 or 100,000 naive CD8 T cells was divided into five aliquots, and four of the five aliquots were sequenced. The study was a methods study using CD8 T cells to benchmark molecular-identifier clustering-based TCR repertoire sequencing (MIDCIRS) and TCR RNA copy counting. Results the study describes overall, beyond this receptor: Highly expanded clone sizes could be underestimated because identical TCR molecules may share a barcode. Naive libraries contained spiked-in Jurkat TCR RNA (roughly ten copies' worth), which is not part of the donor repertoire. Modeling indicated roughly 3.3 TCR RNA copies recovered per cell, compared with about 10 by digital PCR, which implies a capture efficiency of 25% to 35%. Clones above 20 RNA copies held over 99% of molecules in CMV-specific effector cells but under 1% in naive cells. A single cell's worth of spiked-in Jurkat TCR RNA was reported detectable even among around 970,000 naive CD8 T cells. When barcode sub-clustering was not used, chimeric consensus sequences inflated TCR diversity, with chimeras reaching as high as 47%.

Libraries of naive CD8 T cells were built from anywhere between about 18,000 and 1,000,000 sorted cells, with 10%, 30% or 50% of the purified RNA used. On a BD FACSAria II, naive CD8 T cells were FACS-sorted as CD8+CD4-CCR7+CD45RA+ and collected into RLT Plus buffer. To test detection sensitivity, Jurkat RNA equal to 10 or so TCR copies was added to samples of about 17,000-1,100,000 naive CD8 T cells. CD8 T cells were enriched using RosetteSep CD8+ T Cell Enrichment Cocktail and Ficoll-Paque, and the enriched cells then underwent ACK red cell lysis. Library method: PCR. TCRdb lists the instrument as Illumina HiSeq 4000. Preparation of bulk TCR libraries followed a previously described approach, with the TCR primers listed in Table S5. The Qiagen AllPrep DNA/RNA kit was used to purify total RNA. Before analysis, reads from multiple sequencing runs of one library were combined. Per the original workflow: Reads were retained only if the reads had an exact TCR constant sequence, and the retained reads were trimmed to 150 nt and grouped according to their 12-nt molecular barcodes. Reads within each barcode group were sub-clustered using a 15% Levenshtein threshold, and quality-weighted consensus sequences were constructed for each RNA molecule. Non-functional sequences were excluded, and lower-count sequences lying one edit away from another sequence were also excluded. Based on a fit of two negative binomial distributions, barcode sub-clusters having less than 20% of the maximum read count were discarded. TCRdb itself trimmed the public reads at Q25 with fastp, ran MiXCR and retained productive beta chains. For every CDR3 protein sequence, its rows merge into one entry that carries the most common genes and DNA. TCRdb assigned the V and J calls; the authors' analysis was not used. This sample comprises about 63,000 distinct CDR3 sequences, 15% to 20% of them detected only once. The ten largest account for under 1.5% of the sample.

From the germline V gene (reference sequence), CDR1 is LNHNV and CDR2 is YYDKDF. V is cut back by 5 bases and J by 7 bases, with 5 bases in the junction unmatched. CDR3 length: 14 amino acids, cysteine to phenylalanine. Only the CDR3 part of the read is kept: 42 bases, read in frame from the first base. This clonotype was seen ten or more times. Its antigen remains undetermined. No quality values exist for individual bases; no much larger clone is one base distant. The rearranged chain carries TRBV15 and TRBJ2-1; 10 central bases correspond to TRBD2. Sequencing input: naive CD8+ T cells from blood, with Jurkat cell RNA spiked in. The cell subset or site label here, explained by the study, means: FACS-sorted CD8+CD4-CCR7+CD45RA+ naive T cells. This clonotype was obtained from a human donor in good health. Some libraries in this study had Jurkat cell RNA spiked in. The CDR3 protein sequence reads: CATSVGTSENEQFF. The bases read TGTGCCACCAGCGTTGGGACTAGCGAGAATGAGCAGTTCTTC.